Each of the 23 T cell receptor beta chains below was sequenced from the same sample in a study of early T cells in non-severe SARS-CoV-2 infection. TCRdb itself ran the 5' RACE reads through MiXCR, one entry per CDR3 protein. The sample shows some 76,000 distinct CDR3 sequences, about an eighth of them seen only once. Sequenced: whole blood. The source is an adult who was a healthcare worker with PCR-confirmed SARS-CoV-2 infection or an uninfected control (not recorded which).

This chain connects TRBV6-6 to TRBJ2-7; 11 nucleotides align to TRBD2. The CDR3 length is 16 residues. V was clipped by 1 base and J by 3 bases; unmatched bases: 5. The germline V gene encodes CDR1 MNHNY and CDR2 SVGAGI (reference sequence). DNA for the CDR3: TGTGCCAGCAGTTACTTGGGACTAGCGGATTACTACGAGCAGTACTTC. Amino acid sequence: CASSYLGLADYYEQYF.

This chain uses TRBV20-1 with TRBJ2-1; D is uncertain. The CDR3 covers 12 residues. The V and J ends lost 3 bases and 4 bases respectively, with 7 bases between them. The V gene's germline CDR1 is DFQATT and CDR2 SNEGSKA (reference sequence). The CDR3 reads CSARWIYNEQFF. The CDR3, as DNA: TGCAGTGCTAGGTGGATTTACAATGAGCAGTTCTTC.

This clonotype was seen more than once but under ten times. The chain joins TRBV28 to TRBJ1-1; maybe TRBD1 (6 bases). The CDR3 has 16 amino acids. Trimming removed 5 bases at V and 5 bases at J, with 21 bases between. Germline loops: CDR1 MDHEN, CDR2 SYDVKM. This CDR3 is CASSPFIWGRGTEAFF. The DNA for the CDR3 is TGTGCCAGCAGTCCCTTTATATGGGGGCGGGGAACTGAAGCTTTCTTT.

This clonotype appeared many times. This chain connects TRBV30 to TRBJ1-3, with a possible D match to TRBD1 (6 bases). Trimming pared 0 bases from V and 0 bases from J, leaving 12 bases between. This CDR3 comprises 16 residues. The germline V gene encodes CDR1 GTSNPN and CDR2 SVGIG (reference sequence). The CDR3: CAWSVWGARSGNTIYF. CDR3 bases: TGTGCCTGGAGTGTGTGGGGGGCCCGCTCTGGAAACACCATATATTTT.

This clonotype occurred a few times. The V and J genes are TRBV10-3 and TRBJ2-3, with TRBD2 matching over 10 bases. This CDR3 spans 14 amino acids. V was pared by 10 bases and J by 8 bases, with 12 bases of the junction left unmatched. Looked up from germline, CDR1 is ENHRY and CDR2 is SYGVKD. The CDR3 region is CATLLAGASPTQYF. In DNA, the CDR3 is TGTGCCACCCTCCTAGCGGGGGCGTCACCTACGCAGTATTTT.

The chain combines TRBV14 with TRBJ1-1, with a possible D match to TRBD1 (5 bases). V lost 6 bases, J lost 7 bases, and 15 bases lay in between. The CDR3 totals 13 residues. Germline assignment: CDR1 SGHDN and CDR2 FVKESK. The CDR3 DNA reads TGTGCCAGCAGAGATGGGCGAGGGGTTGAAGCTTTCTTT. This sequence encodes CASRDGRGVEAFF.

This clonotype was seen repeatedly, ten times or more. The chain recombines TRBV3-1 with TRBJ1-2, with D hard to call. Germline values: CDR1 LGHDT, CDR2 YNNKEL (reference sequence). Trimming took 1 base from V and 4 from J, leaving 10 bases between them. The CDR3 contains 14 residues. The CDR3 region is CASSQVIGSYGYTF. The CDR3 DNA reads as TGTGCCAGCAGCCAAGTTATAGGGAGCTATGGCTACACCTTC.

The V call is TRBV12-3 or TRBV12-4, the J call TRBJ1-2; D is unresolved. Trimming cost V 1 base and J 2 bases, with 5 bases left between them. The CDR3 extends over 13 amino acids. The CDR3 nucleotides read TGTGCCAGCAGTTTAGTTGGAAACTATGGCTACACCTTC. Its translation: CASSLVGNYGYTF.

By its share, this clonotype is medium-sized (0.01 to 0.1%). This chain links TRBV18 with TRBJ1-2; no clear D gene. Germline CDR1 reads KGHSH; CDR2 reads LQKENI. The CDR3 is 13 residues long. The V end was cut by 9 bases, the J end by 5 bases, with 16 bases between. The CDR3 coding sequence is TGTGCCAGGCCTACAGAGCACCCTTATGGCTACACCTTC. Its translation is CARPTEHPYGYTF. The variable domain in full, with the rest retrieved from reference TRBV18 and TRBJ1-2, is NAGVMQNPRHLVRRRGQEARLRCSPMKGHSHVYWYRQLPEEGLKFMVYLQKENIIDESGMPKERFSAEFPKEGPSILRIQQVVRGDSAAYFCARPTEHPYGYTFGSGTRLTVV.

Turning to this clonotype: This may be a read error, as it is one base from a much larger clone. This chain links TRBV5-5 with TRBJ1-1; no clear D gene. CDR1 SGHKS and CDR2 YYEKEE come from the germline V gene (reference sequence). The CDR3 length is 12 residues. CDR3: CASSLAGTEAYF. CDR3 in DNA: TGTGCCAGCAGCTTGGCCGGCACTGAAGCTTACTTT.

This clonotype was observed at least ten times. This sequence joins TRBV12-3 or TRBV12-4 and TRBJ2-5; D possibly corresponds to TRBD2 (5 bases). The CDR3 spans 12 residues. V dropped 6 bases and J dropped 9 bases, with 14 bases sitting between them. This chain's CDR3 is CASSPAGSPQYF. The DNA for the CDR3 is TGTGCCAGCAGCCCCGCGGGTAGCCCCCAGTACTTC.

This clonotype was seen only a few times. The rearrangement links TRBV9 to TRBJ2-3; 13 bases fit TRBD2. V lost 2 bases and J lost 5; bases outside the gene matches: 2. The CDR3 consists of 15 residues. Germline CDR1 and CDR2: SGDLS and YYNGEE. CDR3: CASSVGTSGKDTQYF. CDR3 bases: TGTGCCAGCAGCGTTGGGACTAGCGGGAAAGATACGCAGTATTTT.

This clonotype was detected ten times or more. This chain uses TRBV29-1 with TRBJ2-1; D uncertain. V lost 3 bases and J 2 bases, leaving 8 bases between the germline ends. Germline CDR1 SQVTM, CDR2 ANQGSEA. The CDR3 has 13 residues. This chain's CDR3 is CSVEGQTYNEQFF. CDR3 nucleotides: TGCAGCGTTGAGGGCCAGACCTACAATGAGCAGTTCTTC.

The chain carries TRBV11-3 and TRBJ1-1, with D possibly matching TRBD1 (6 bases). Germline values: CDR1 SGHNT, CDR2 YENEEA. The V gene lost 3 bases and the J gene lost 4 bases, with 12 bases spanning the gap. This CDR3 region has 14 residues. The CDR3 reads CASSLEGESTEAFF. The CDR3 DNA reads TGTGCCAGCAGCTTGGAGGGGGAGAGCACTGAAGCTTTCTTT.

This chain connects TRBV5-1 to TRBJ2-5; the D call may be TRBD1 or TRBD2 (6 bases each). The CDR3 extends over 18 amino acids. V was cut by 0 bases and J by 4 bases, with 22 bases left in between. The germline V gene has CDR1 SGHRS and CDR2 YFSETQ. The CDR3 region has the DNA TGCGCCAGCAGCTTGGCTCCAGACAGGCTAGCGTTTGGAGAGACCCAGTACTTC. Translating it yields CASSLAPDRLAFGETQYF.

The V call is TRBV9, the J call TRBJ2-1, with TRBD1 matching over 8 bases. CDR3 length equals 14 residues. In germline, CDR1 is SGDLS, CDR2 YYNGEE. Losses at the gene ends were 0 bases for V and 8 bases for J; bases not matched to a gene: 4. For the CDR3, the DNA is TGTGCCAGCAGCGTAGCCCCAGGGGGCGATGAGCAGTTCTTC. It codes for CASSVAPGGDEQFF.

This clonotype was seen a few times. J is TRBJ1-6 and V is TRBV12-3 or TRBV12-4, with D tentatively TRBD1 (6 bases). This CDR3 comprises 13 residues. Trimming removed 3 bases at V and 8 bases at J, with 8 bases between. CDR3: CASSLDSYSPLHF. For the CDR3, the DNA is TGTGCCAGCAGTTTGGACAGCTATTCACCCCTCCACTTT.

This clonotype appeared many times. The V and J genes are TRBV5-1 and TRBJ2-5, with D hard to call. Germline CDR1 reads SGHRS; CDR2 reads YFSETQ. Between the trimmed V and J ends, which lost 0 bases and 3 bases, there was a span of 9 bases. The CDR3 loop spans 14 amino acids. The CDR3 loop reads CASSLEGWEETQYF. The CDR3 nucleotides read TGCGCCAGCAGCTTGGAGGGCTGGGAAGAGACCCAGTACTTC.

This clonotype was detected many times. The chain combines TRBV28 with TRBJ1-2; 8 bases are shared with TRBD1. CDR3 length equals 15 residues. Germline CDR1 MDHEN, CDR2 SYDVKM. V lost 1 base to trimming and J lost 10 bases; unmatched junction nucleotides: 11. CDR3 bases: TGTGCCAGCAGTTTATCCTCCGGGACAGGACTCGACTACACCTTC. It translates to CASSLSSGTGLDYTF.

The rearrangement uses TRBV7-2 and TRBJ2-5; D is uncertain. Trimming cost V 4 bases and J 2 bases, with 8 bases left between them. CDR1 and CDR2 from the germline V gene are SGHTA and FQGNSA. CDR3 length: 13 residues. The DNA of the CDR3 is TGTGCCAGCAGCTCCGCCCGTCAAGAGACCCAGTACTTC. Amino acid sequence: CASSSARQETQYF. The entire variable domain, with the rest obtained from reference TRBV7-2 and TRBJ2-5, is as follows: GAGVSQSPSNKVTEKGKDVELRCDPISGHTALYWYRQSLGQGLEFLIYFQGNSAPDKSGLPSDRFSAERTGGSVSTLTIQRTQQEDSAVYLCASSSARQETQYFGPGTRLLVL.

This chain joins TRBV6-5 and TRBJ2-5, with a tentative D call TRBD2 (6 bases). V was trimmed by 5 bases and J by 5 bases, leaving 15 bases between them. CDR3 length equals 14 residues. Germline V lookup: CDR1 MNHEY, CDR2 SVGAGI. The CDR3 coding sequence is TGTGCCAGCAGTCCTCGACTAGTTCCTGAGACCCAGTACTTC. Protein sequence: CASSPRLVPETQYF.

The table lists this clonotype with many counts. The chain carries TRBV20-1 and TRBJ1-1; maybe TRBD1 (6 bases). The germline V gene has CDR1 DFQATT and CDR2 SNEGSKA (reference sequence). The CDR3 extends over 14 amino acids. With 5 bases removed from V and 0 bases from J, the gap between germline ends came to 13 bases. The CDR3 region is CSAHGQNLNTEAFF. CDR3 coding DNA: TGCAGTGCTCATGGACAGAATTTGAACACTGAAGCTTTCTTT.

This clonotype showed up just a few times. The CDR3 loop reads CAIAPGQKGTEAFF. CDR3 bases: TGTGCCATCGCCCCGGGGCAAAAGGGGACTGAAGCTTTCTTT. V gene TRBV6-5 combines with J gene TRBJ1-1, with D perhaps TRBD1 (5 bases). Germline V gene lookup returns CDR1 MNHEY and CDR2 SVGAGI. Between the trimmed V and J ends, which lost 10 bases and 5 bases, there was a span of 20 bases. The CDR3 has 14 residues.